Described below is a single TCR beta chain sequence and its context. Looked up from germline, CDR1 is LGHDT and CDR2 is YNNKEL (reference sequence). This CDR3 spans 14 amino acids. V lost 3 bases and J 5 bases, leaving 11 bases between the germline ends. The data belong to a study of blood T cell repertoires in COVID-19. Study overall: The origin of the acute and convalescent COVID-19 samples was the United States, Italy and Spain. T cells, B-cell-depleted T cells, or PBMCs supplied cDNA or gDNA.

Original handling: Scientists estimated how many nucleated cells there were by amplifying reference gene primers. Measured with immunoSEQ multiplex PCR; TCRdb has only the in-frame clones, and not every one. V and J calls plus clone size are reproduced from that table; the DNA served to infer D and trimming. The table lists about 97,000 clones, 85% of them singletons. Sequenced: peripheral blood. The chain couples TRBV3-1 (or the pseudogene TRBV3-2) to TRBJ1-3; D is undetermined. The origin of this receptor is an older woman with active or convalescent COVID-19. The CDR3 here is CASSHREGRNTIYF. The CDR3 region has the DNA TGTGCCAGCAGCCATCGTGAGGGAAGAAACACCATATATTTT.